This T cell receptor (beta chain) is from a study of CD8+CD57+ T cells in acquired aplastic anemia. The wider study: Mean DNA quantity obtained from sorted CD4+ and CD8+ cells was 3 to 4 ug.

TCR beta VDJ and CDR3 profiling used genomic DNA as template. TCRdb recomputed calls from the reads with MiXCR, one row per CDR3 protein. The data show about 220,000 distinct CDR3 sequences, approximately 35% seen once. This clonotype was seen many times. Antigen: not known. Study-level results: Shared by patients and controls, 25 to 30 CD8+ CDR3s were abundant in patients.

The CDR3 is made up of 11 amino acids. The ends were cut back, 0 bases at V and 8 bases at J, with 5 bases in the middle. Germline assignment: CDR1 SGHRS and CDR2 YFSETQ. This TCR derives from a human donor in good health, serving as a control. The rearrangement links TRBV5-1 to TRBJ1-1, with unresolved D. Sequencing input: sorted CD4+, CD8+, or CD8+CD57+ T cells (not recorded which) from PBMCs. The CDR3 DNA reads as TGCGCCAGCAGCTTGGGAGCCGAAGCTTTCTTT. The encoded protein is CASSLGAEAFF.